This is a list of T cell receptor beta chains from one sample in a study of OX40 agonist ivuxolimab in advanced cancers. Produced via immunoSEQ multiplex PCR; TCRdb's table is partial and in-frame only. This table has tens of thousands of clones, 90% to 95% appearing once. The specimen was CD4+ or CD8+ T cells sorted from blood, collected in a trial of the OX40 agonist ivuxolimab. Receptors originate from an adult with an advanced solid tumor such as melanoma, head and neck, liver or kidney cancer. CDR3s include the opening cysteine and the closing phenylalanine or tryptophan. The size field is filled for only some rows; it gives once, few, many or a size class.

V: TRBV10-1; size: NA; CDR3: CASSGGGGQYF
V: TRBV2; size: NA; CDR3: CASRGVGQTEAFF
V: TRBV6-1; size: once; CDR3: CASSSRTGGSYEQYF
V: TRBV11-3; size: NA; CDR3: CASSPQGVSRAKTQYF
V: TRBV7-9; size: NA; CDR3: CASSTYSGNTIYF
V: TRBV13; size: NA; CDR3: CASSLRTVTDTQYF
V: TRBV18; size: NA; CDR3: CASSLDRVSNQPQHF
V: TRBV7-3; size: NA; CDR3: CASSSLDRGRMNTEAFF
V: TRBV5-4; size: NA; CDR3: CASSLDPSYGYTF
V: TRBV4-2; size: once; CDR3: CASSLSYYEQYF
V: TRBV6-1; size: once; CDR3: CASSGAGGLWEQYF
V: TRBV5-1; size: NA; CDR3: CASSLRLAGGGTDTQYF
V: TRBV29-1; size: NA; CDR3: CSVIGGYGTDTQYF
V: TRBV28; size: NA; CDR3: CASSPGQGWTYEQYF
V: TRBV30; size: NA; CDR3: CAWTPKQATYEQYF
V: TRBV28; size: NA; CDR3: CASSLWDRNTEAFF
V: TRBV11-2; size: NA; CDR3: CASSLAAGGPYEQYF
V: TRBV27; size: NA; CDR3: CASSLANYGYTF
V: TRBV5-4; size: once; CDR3: CASSRTSGSHSYEQYF
V: TRBV9; size: once; CDR3: CASSLGTSGRSGEQYF
V: TRBV4-3; size: NA; CDR3: CASSQGRGFRGYGYTF
V: TRBV7-2; size: NA; CDR3: CASSLVRQTEQYF
V: TRBV28; size: NA; CDR3: CASSFRPSVISGELFF
V: TRBV6-6; size: NA; CDR3: CASSYSTDRDYEQYF
V: TRBV5-6; size: NA; CDR3: CASSLLEDNEQFF
V: TRBV21-1; size: NA; CDR3: CASSRTGGEKLFF
V: TRBV5-1; size: NA; CDR3: CASSDGTNSYEQYF
V: TRBV10-3; size: NA; CDR3: CATSPHRKNNEQFF
V: TRBV28; size: NA; CDR3: CASSGTAGGYTF
V: TRBV28; size: NA; CDR3: CASSLRQGTYGYTF
V: TRBV29-1; size: NA; CDR3: CSVDTDTQYF
V: TRBV29-1; size: NA; CDR3: CSVVTILRPGELFF
V: TRBV6-5; size: NA; CDR3: CASRSQGNSGNTIYF
V: TRBV19; size: once; CDR3: CASKDRVPGELFF
V: TRBV27; size: once; CDR3: CASSLLSGGVNTEAFF
V: TRBV27; size: NA; CDR3: CASSPSPGQGASGELFF
V: TRBV2; size: NA; CDR3: CASSGQGVSNQPQHF
V: TRBV28; size: once; CDR3: CASSFPPPSTDTQYF
V: TRBV28; size: NA; CDR3: CASSLWTDMNTEAFF
V: TRBV19; size: NA; CDR3: CASGVSTDTQYF
V: TRBV4-2; size: NA; CDR3: CASSPASGREGGELFF
V: TRBV6-6; size: NA; CDR3: CASRRGAQHQETQYF
V: TRBV5-1; size: NA; CDR3: CASSLYSDSDEQFF
V: TRBV7-2; size: NA; CDR3: CASSLTGGGTTEAFF
V: TRBV11-3; size: NA; CDR3: CASSSTGNSNQPQHF
V: TRBV19; size: NA; CDR3: CASSMIWSEQFF
V: TRBV15; size: NA; CDR3: CATSPTSGSYEQYF
V: TRBV6-6; size: NA; CDR3: CASRWRWETQYF
V: TRBV6-6; size: NA; CDR3: CASKPRLAGEQYF
V: TRBV18; size: few; CDR3: CASSPPTANYGYTF
V: TRBV7-3; size: NA; CDR3: CASSLMVSGELFF
V: TRBV19; size: few; CDR3: CASSKIGSDEQFF
V: TRBV6-5; size: NA; CDR3: CASSPGQGAFF
V: TRBV28; size: NA; CDR3: CASSLGGRNNEKLFF
V: TRBV7-2; size: NA; CDR3: CASSLSGNREQYF
V: TRBV5-4; size: NA; CDR3: CASSSHWGSGYNNEQFF
V: TRBV15; size: NA; CDR3: CATSKQPQETQYF
V: TRBV28; size: NA; CDR3: CASSYKRSPKANEQFF
V: TRBV28; size: NA; CDR3: CASSSGREQFF
V: TRBV7-9; size: NA; CDR3: CASSPGLAPDVETQYF